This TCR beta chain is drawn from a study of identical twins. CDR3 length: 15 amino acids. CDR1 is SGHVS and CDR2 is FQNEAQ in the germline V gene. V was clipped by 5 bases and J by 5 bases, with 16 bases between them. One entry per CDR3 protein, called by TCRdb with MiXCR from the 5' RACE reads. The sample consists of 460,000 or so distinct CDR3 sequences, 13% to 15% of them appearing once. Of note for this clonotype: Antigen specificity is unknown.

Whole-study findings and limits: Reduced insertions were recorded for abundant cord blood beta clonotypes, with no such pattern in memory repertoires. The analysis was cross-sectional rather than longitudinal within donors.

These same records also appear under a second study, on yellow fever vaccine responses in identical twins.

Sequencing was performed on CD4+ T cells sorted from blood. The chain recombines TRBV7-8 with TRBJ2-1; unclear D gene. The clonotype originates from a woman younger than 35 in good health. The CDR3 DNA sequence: TGTGCCAGCAGCGCGCCCCCCGTCGGCAACAATGAGCAGTTCTTC. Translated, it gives CASSAPPVGNNEQFF.